This TCR beta chain is from a study of T cell clonotyping in hematopoietic cell transplantation. Broader study findings: Pathologically expanded recipient clonotypes increased progressively from day 30 to day 180 as diversity fell. Without cell sorting, CD4 versus CD8 contributions remain unresolved. Few recipient clonotypes overlapped donors; over 95% were de novo at given depth.

Samples: about 28 days before transplant, then days 30, 100 and 180 after. Libraries were prepared by immunoSEQ multiplex PCR; TCRdb keeps only in-frame clonotypes and omits some of them. The sample yields approximately 14,000 clones, approximately 84% seen once. Germline V gives CDR1 SGHRS, CDR2 YFSETQ. V lost 0 bases to trimming and J lost 0 bases, with 6 bases between them. The CDR3 is 14 amino acids. A note on this clone: Its antigen is unknown.

The sequence was obtained from a male patient between 45 and 59 years old who had an allogeneic stem cell transplant from an unrelated donor, so T cells may come from the graft donor. Some clones in this sample may be carry-over from other donors' samples. The chain employs TRBV5-1 and TRBJ1-2, with D unresolved. Specimen: PBMCs, collected 100 days after allogeneic stem cell transplant. The CDR3 loop is CASSLEPANYGYTF. In nucleotides, the CDR3 is TGCGCCAGCAGCTTGGAACCTGCTAACTATGGCTACACCTTC.